This T cell receptor beta chain was retrieved from a study of T cell responses to AZD1222 COVID-19 vaccine. This clone was observed a handful of times. Profiling relied on immunoSEQ multiplex PCR, and the TCRdb table lists in-frame clones only, not all of them. The top ten clones hold about 50% of a sample with more than 35,000 clones, nearly 85% of them seen once. Trimming removed 7 bases from V and 0 bases from J; junction bases left unmatched: 8. Germline CDR1 SNHLY, CDR2 FYNNEI. The CDR3 has 15 amino acids. This TCR was recovered from an adult in good health. J is TRBJ1-2 and V is TRBV2; 7 bases agree with TRBD1. This sample comprised peripheral blood, obtained on day 0 of AZD1222 vaccination. The DNA for the CDR3 is TGTGCCAGCAAGAGTTTCGGGACAGCTAACTATGGCTACACCTTC. Encoded protein: CASKSFGTANYGYTF.